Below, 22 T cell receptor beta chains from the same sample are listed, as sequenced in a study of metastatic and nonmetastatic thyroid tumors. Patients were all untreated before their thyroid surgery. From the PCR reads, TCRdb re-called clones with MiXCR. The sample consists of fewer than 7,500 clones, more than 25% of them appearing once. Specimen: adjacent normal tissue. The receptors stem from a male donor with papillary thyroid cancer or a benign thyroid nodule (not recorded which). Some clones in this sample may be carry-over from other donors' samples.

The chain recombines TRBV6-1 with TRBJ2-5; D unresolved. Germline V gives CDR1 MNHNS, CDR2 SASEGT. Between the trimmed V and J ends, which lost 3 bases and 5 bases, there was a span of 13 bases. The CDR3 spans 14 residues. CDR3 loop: CASSDSGRLETQYF. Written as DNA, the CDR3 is TGTGCCAGCAGTGACTCCGGGCGATTGGAGACCCAGTACTTC.

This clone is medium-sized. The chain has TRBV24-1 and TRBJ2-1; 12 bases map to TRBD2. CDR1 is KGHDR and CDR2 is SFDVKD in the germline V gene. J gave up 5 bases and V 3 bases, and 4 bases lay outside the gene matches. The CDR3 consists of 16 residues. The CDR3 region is CATSDTSGRIDNEQFF. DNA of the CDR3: TGTGCCACCAGTGATACTAGCGGGAGGATCGACAATGAGCAGTTCTTC.

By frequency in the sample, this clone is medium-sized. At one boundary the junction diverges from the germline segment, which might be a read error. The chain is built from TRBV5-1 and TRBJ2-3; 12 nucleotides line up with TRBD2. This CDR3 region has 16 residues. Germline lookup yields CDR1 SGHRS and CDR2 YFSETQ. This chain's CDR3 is CASSGGTSGPTDAQYF. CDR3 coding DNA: TGCGCCAGCAGCGGGGGGACTAGCGGGCCAACAGATGCGCAGTATTTT.

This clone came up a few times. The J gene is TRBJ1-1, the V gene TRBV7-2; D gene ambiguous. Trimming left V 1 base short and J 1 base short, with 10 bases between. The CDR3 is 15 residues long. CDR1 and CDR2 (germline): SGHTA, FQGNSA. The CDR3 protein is CASSLVRIGNTEAFF. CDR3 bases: TGTGCCAGCAGCTTAGTAAGGATTGGGAACACTGAAGCTTTCTTT. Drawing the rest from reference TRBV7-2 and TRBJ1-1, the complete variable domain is GAGVSQSPSNKVTEKGKDVELRCDPISGHTALYWYRQSLGQGLEFLIYFQGNSAPDKSGLPSDRFSAERTGGSVSTLTIQRTQQEDSAVYLCASSLVRIGNTEAFFGQGTRLTVV.

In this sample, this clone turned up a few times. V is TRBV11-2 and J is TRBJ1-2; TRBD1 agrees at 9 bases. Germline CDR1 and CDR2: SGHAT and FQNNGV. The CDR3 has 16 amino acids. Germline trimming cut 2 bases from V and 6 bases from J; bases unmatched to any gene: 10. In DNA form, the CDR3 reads TGTGCCAGCAGCTTACAACGGGACAGGGCGTTGCATGGCTACACCTTC. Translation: CASSLQRDRALHGYTF.

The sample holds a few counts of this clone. This CDR3 is CAISEGQKETQYF. The CDR3 DNA follows: TGTGCCATCAGTGAGGGGCAGAAAGAGACCCAGTACTTC. The gene calls are TRBV10-3 and TRBJ2-5; no clear D gene. CDR1 and CDR2 (germline): ENHRY, SYGVKD. V dropped 2 bases and J dropped 3 bases, with 7 bases sitting between them. This CDR3 has 13 amino acids.

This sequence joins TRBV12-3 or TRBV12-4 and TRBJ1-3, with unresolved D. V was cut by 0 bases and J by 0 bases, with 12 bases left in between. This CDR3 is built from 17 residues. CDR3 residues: CASSLAVDGFSGNTIYF. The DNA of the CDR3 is TGTGCCAGCAGTTTAGCGGTTGACGGTTTCTCTGGAAACACCATATATTTT.

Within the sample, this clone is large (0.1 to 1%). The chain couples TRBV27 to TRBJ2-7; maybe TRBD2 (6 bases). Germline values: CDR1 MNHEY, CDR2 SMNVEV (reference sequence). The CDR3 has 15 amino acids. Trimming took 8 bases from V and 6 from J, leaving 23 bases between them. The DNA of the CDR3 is TGTGCCAGCGGACTACGGACTCTCCATAACATCGAGCAGTACTTC. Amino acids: CASGLRTLHNIEQYF.

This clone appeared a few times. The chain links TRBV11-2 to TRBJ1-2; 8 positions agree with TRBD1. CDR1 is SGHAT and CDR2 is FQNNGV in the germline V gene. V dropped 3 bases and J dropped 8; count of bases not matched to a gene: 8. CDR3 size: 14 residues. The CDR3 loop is CASSFSGGLDGYTF. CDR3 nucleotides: TGTGCCAGCAGCTTTTCAGGGGGCTTGGACGGCTACACCTTC.

The CDR3 coding sequence is TGTGCCAGCAGTACAATCCAAGGACAGAACACTGAAGCTTTCTTT. Its translation: CASSTIQGQNTEAFF. The chain has TRBV27 and TRBJ1-1, with D perhaps matching TRBD1 (5 bases). Germline-derived CDR1 and CDR2 are MNHEY and SMNVEV (reference sequence). The CDR3 is 15 amino acids. V shed 5 bases and J shed 1 base, with 14 bases lying between them.

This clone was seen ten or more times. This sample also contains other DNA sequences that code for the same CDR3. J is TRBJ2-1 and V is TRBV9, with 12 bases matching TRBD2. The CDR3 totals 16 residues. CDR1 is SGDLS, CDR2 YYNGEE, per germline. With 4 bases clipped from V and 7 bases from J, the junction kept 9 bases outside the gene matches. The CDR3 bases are TGTGCCAGCAGCTCCAGGACTAGCGGGGTTAGGAATGAGCAGTTCTTC. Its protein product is CASSSRTSGVRNEQFF.

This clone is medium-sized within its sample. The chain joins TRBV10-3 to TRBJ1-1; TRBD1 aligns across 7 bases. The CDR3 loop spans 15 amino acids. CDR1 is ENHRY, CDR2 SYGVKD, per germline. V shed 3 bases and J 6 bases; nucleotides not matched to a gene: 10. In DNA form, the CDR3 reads TGTGCCATCAGTGACCCACTTAGGACAGGCGCTGAAGCTTTCTTT. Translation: CAISDPLRTGAEAFF.

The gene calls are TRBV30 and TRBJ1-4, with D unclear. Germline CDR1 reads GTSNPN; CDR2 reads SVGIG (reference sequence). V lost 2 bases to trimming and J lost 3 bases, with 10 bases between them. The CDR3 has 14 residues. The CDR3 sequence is CAWSWGAANEKLFF. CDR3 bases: TGTGCCTGGAGTTGGGGAGCGGCTAATGAAAAACTGTTTTTT.

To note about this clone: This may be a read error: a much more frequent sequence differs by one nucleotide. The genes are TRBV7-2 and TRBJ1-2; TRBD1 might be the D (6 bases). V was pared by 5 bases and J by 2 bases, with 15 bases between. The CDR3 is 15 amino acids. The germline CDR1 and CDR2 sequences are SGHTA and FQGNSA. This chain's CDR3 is CASSPGQCDNYGYTF. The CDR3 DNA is TGTGCCAGCAGCCCCGGACAGTGCGACAACTATGGCTACACCTTC. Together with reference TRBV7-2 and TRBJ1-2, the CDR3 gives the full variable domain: GAGVSQSPSNKVTEKGKDVELRCDPISGHTALYWYRQSLGQGLEFLIYFQGNSAPDKSGLPSDRFSAERTGGSVSTLTIQRTQQEDSAVYLCASSPGQCDNYGYTFGSGTRLTVV.

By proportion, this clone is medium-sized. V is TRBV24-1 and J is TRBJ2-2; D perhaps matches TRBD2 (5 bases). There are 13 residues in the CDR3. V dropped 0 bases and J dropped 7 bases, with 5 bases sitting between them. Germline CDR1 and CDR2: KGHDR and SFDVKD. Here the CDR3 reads CATSDLGSGELFF. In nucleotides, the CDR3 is TGTGCCACCAGTGATTTGGGGAGCGGGGAGCTGTTTTTT.

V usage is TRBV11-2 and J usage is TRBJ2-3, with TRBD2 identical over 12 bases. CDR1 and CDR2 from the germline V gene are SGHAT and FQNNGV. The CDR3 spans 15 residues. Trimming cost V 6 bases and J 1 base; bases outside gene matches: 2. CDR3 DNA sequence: TGTGCCAGCAGAGGACTAGCGGGGCGCACAGATACGCAGTATTTT. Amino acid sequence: CASRGLAGRTDTQYF.

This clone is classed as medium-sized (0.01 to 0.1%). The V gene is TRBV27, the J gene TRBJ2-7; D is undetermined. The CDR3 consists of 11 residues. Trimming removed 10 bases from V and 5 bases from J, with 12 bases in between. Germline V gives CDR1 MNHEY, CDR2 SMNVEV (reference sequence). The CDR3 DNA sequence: TGTGCCATCGCCAAGGGAAACGAGCAGTACTTC. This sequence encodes CAIAKGNEQYF.

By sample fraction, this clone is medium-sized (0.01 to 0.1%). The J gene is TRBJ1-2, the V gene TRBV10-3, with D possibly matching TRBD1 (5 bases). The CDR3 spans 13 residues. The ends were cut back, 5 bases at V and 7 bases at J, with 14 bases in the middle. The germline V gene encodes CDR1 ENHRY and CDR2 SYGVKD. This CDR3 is CAISRTDNSGYTF. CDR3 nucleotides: TGTGCCATCAGTCGGACGGACAATTCTGGCTACACCTTC.

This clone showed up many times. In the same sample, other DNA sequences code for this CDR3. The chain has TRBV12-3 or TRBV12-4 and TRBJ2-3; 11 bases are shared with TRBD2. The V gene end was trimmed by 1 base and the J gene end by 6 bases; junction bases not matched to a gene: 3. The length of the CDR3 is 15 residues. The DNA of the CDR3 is TGTGCCAGCAGTTTAGGTAGCGGGGGGGCGGATACGCAGTATTTT. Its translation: CASSLGSGGADTQYF.

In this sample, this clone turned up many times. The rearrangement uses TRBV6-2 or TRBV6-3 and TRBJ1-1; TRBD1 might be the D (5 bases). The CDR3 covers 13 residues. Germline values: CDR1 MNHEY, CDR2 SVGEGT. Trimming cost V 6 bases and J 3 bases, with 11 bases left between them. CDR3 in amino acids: CASRTDSHTEAFF. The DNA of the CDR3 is TGTGCCAGCAGAACCGACAGCCACACTGAAGCTTTCTTT.

This CDR3 is CSASGVLAGGFFSYEQYF. The CDR3 DNA follows: TGCAGTGCTAGTGGTGTTCTAGCGGGAGGGTTTTTTAGCTACGAGCAGTACTTC. This chain links TRBV20-1 with TRBJ2-7, with TRBD2 matching over 12 bases. Per the germline V gene, CDR1 is DFQATT and CDR2 is SNEGSKA (reference sequence). V lost 3 bases to trimming and J lost 3 bases; unmatched junction nucleotides: 15. The CDR3 extends over 18 amino acids.

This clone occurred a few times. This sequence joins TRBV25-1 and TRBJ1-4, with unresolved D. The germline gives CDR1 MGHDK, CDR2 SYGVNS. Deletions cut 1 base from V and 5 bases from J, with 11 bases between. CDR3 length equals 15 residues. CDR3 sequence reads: CASSESTSGNEKLFF. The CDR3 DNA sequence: TGTGCCAGCAGTGAATCAACGTCCGGGAATGAAAAACTGTTTTTT.